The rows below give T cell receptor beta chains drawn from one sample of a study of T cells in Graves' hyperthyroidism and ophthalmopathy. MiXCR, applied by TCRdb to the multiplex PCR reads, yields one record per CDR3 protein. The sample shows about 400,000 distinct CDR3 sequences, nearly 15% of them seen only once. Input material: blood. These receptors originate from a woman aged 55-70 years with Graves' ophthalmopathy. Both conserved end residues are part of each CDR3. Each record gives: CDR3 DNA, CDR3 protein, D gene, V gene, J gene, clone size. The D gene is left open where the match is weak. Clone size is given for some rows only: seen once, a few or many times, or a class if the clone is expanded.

DNA: TGTGCCAGCAGCTTGAGAGGGTGGGTGAACCATGGCTACACCTTC
CDR3: CASSLRGWVNHGYTF
D: .
V: TRBV5-6
J: TRBJ1-2
size: .

DNA: TGTGCCAGCAGTGGACTTATTAGCGGGCCCTCCTACGAGCAGTACTTC
CDR3: CASSGLISGPSYEQYF
D: TRBD2
V: TRBV6-1
J: TRBJ2-7
size: .

DNA: TGTGCCACCAGCAGAGATCGTCGGGACACTCTTTACAATGAGCAGTTCTTC
CDR3: CATSRDRRDTLYNEQFF
D: .
V: TRBV15
J: TRBJ2-1
size: .

DNA: TGTGCCAGCAGCCCCAGGAGGGGATTTGGAAAACTGTTTTTT
CDR3: CASSPRRGFGKLFF
D: .
V: TRBV3-1
J: TRBJ1-4
size: many

DNA: TGCAGTGCTACCCGGGGGCTAGCGGGAGCCGGGGAGCTGTTTTTT
CDR3: CSATRGLAGAGELFF
D: TRBD2
V: TRBV20-1
J: TRBJ2-2
size: .

DNA: TGCGCCAGCAGCTTGGGACTAGCGGCCTCCTACGAGCAGTACTTC
CDR3: CASSLGLAASYEQYF
D: TRBD2
V: TRBV5-1
J: TRBJ2-7
size: many

DNA: TGCAGTGCTAGAGACCTAGCGGGAGGTCCGAACACCGGGGAGCTGTTTTTT
CDR3: CSARDLAGGPNTGELFF
D: TRBD2
V: TRBV20-1
J: TRBJ2-2
size: .

DNA: TGCGCCAGCAGCTGGACGTCTGTCTACGAGCAGTACTTC
CDR3: CASSWTSVYEQYF
D: .
V: TRBV5-1
J: TRBJ2-7
size: many

DNA: TGTGCCAGCAGCCGCGCCGGCACTAGCGGGAGAGCAGATACGCAGTATTTT
CDR3: CASSRAGTSGRADTQYF
D: TRBD2
V: TRBV2
J: TRBJ2-3
size: many

DNA: TGCGCCAGCAGCTTAATGACAGGGGGGAACACTGAAGCTTTCTTT
CDR3: CASSLMTGGNTEAFF
D: TRBD1
V: TRBV5-1
J: TRBJ1-1
size: .

DNA: TGTGCCACCAGTGACCCCGGACAGAGCACAGATACGCAGTATTTT
CDR3: CATSDPGQSTDTQYF
D: .
V: TRBV24-1
J: TRBJ2-3
size: many

DNA: TGTGCCAGCAGCCCGGGAACTGGAGGAGAGACCCAGTACTTC
CDR3: CASSPGTGGETQYF
D: .
V: TRBV3-1
J: TRBJ2-5
size: many

DNA: TGTGCCAGCTCACCCGACAGGGCCAATCAGCCCCAGCATTTT
CDR3: CASSPDRANQPQHF
D: TRBD1
V: TRBV18
J: TRBJ1-5
size: .

DNA: TGTGCCAGCAAATCCCCGCCGGGACAGAATAATGAAAAACTGTTTTTT
CDR3: CASKSPPGQNNEKLFF
D: TRBD1
V: TRBV28
J: TRBJ1-4
size: few

DNA: TGTGCCAGCAGTCGAGCGGGAGGGCCGTACAATGAGCAGTTCTTC
CDR3: CASSRAGGPYNEQFF
D: TRBD2
V: TRBV27
J: TRBJ2-1
size: .

DNA: TGTGCCAGCAGCCCGCCACAACAGGGGTGGAACACTGAAGCTTTCTTT
CDR3: CASSPPQQGWNTEAFF
D: TRBD1
V: TRBV7-9
J: TRBJ1-1
size: many

DNA: TGCGCCAGCAGCTTGGTATCTGGGGGCGAGCAGTACTTC
CDR3: CASSLVSGGEQYF
D: .
V: TRBV5-1
J: TRBJ2-7
size: many

DNA: TGTGCCAGCGAAGGGACGGAGCCTAGCTCCTACAATGAGCAGTTCTTC
CDR3: CASEGTEPSSYNEQFF
D: .
V: TRBV19
J: TRBJ2-1
size: .

DNA: TGCGCCAGCAGCTTAGGGACTAGCGGGAGGGACAATGAGCAGTTCTTC
CDR3: CASSLGTSGRDNEQFF
D: TRBD2
V: TRBV5-1
J: TRBJ2-1
size: many

DNA: TGTGCCAGTCGGGACAGGATATACAATGAGCAGTTCTTC
CDR3: CASRDRIYNEQFF
D: TRBD1
V: TRBV19
J: TRBJ2-1
size: .

DNA: TGTGCCTGGAGTGTGGGCCGGGTGGCAGGGATGAACACTGAAGCTTTCTTT
CDR3: CAWSVGRVAGMNTEAFF
D: .
V: TRBV30
J: TRBJ1-1
size: many

DNA: TGTGCCAGCAGTTACAGGGGATATAGCACAGATACGCAGTATTTT
CDR3: CASSYRGYSTDTQYF
D: .
V: TRBV6-5
J: TRBJ2-3
size: .

DNA: TGCAGTGCTAGAGATGGGCTAGCCCCCTACAATGAGCAGTTCTTC
CDR3: CSARDGLAPYNEQFF
D: .
V: TRBV20-1
J: TRBJ2-1
size: many

DNA: TGTGCCAGCAGTTTTCTAGGACAGCCTTCAACGAACACTGAAGCTTTCTTT
CDR3: CASSFLGQPSTNTEAFF
D: .
V: TRBV27
J: TRBJ1-1
size: many

DNA: TGTGCCAGCAGTCCATACGACCGGTACAATGAGCAGTTCTTC
CDR3: CASSPYDRYNEQFF
D: .
V: TRBV27
J: TRBJ2-1
size: many

DNA: TGTGCCAGTAGTTCCAGTGGAATTATGAACACTGAAGCTTTCTTT
CDR3: CASSSSGIMNTEAFF
D: .
V: TRBV19
J: TRBJ1-1
size: .

DNA: TGTGCCAGCAGTGCCCCGAAGAGGGCGCGGGAGACCCAGTACTTC
CDR3: CASSAPKRARETQYF
D: .
V: TRBV28
J: TRBJ2-5
size: many

DNA: TGTGCCAGCAGCCAAGATCTAGCGGGAGAAGCAGATACGCAGTATTTT
CDR3: CASSQDLAGEADTQYF
D: TRBD2
V: TRBV4-2
J: TRBJ2-3
size: few

DNA: TGTGCTAGTGGTTTGCCCTGGGGGGGCGGCGAAGCTTTCTTT
CDR3: CASGLPWGGGEAFF
D: .
V: TRBV12-5
J: TRBJ1-1
size: many

DNA: TGTGCCAGCTCACCACCCACTAGCGGGGCCTACAATGAGCAGTTCTTC
CDR3: CASSPPTSGAYNEQFF
D: TRBD2
V: TRBV18
J: TRBJ2-1
size: many

DNA: TGCGCCAGCAGCCAAGATATAAGCGTCCAACCGGCGACCCAGTACTTC
CDR3: CASSQDISVQPATQYF
D: .
V: TRBV4-1
J: TRBJ2-5
size: many

DNA: TGTGCCAGCAGCTTAGCGTGGGAGGGGGGCTACACCTTC
CDR3: CASSLAWEGGYTF
D: .
V: TRBV7-8
J: TRBJ1-2
size: few

DNA: TGTGCCAGCAGTGCTTATACAGCAGGAAACACCATATATTTT
CDR3: CASSAYTAGNTIYF
D: .
V: TRBV28
J: TRBJ1-3
size: many

DNA: TGTGCCAGCAGCCCACATAACAATGAGCAGTTCTTC
CDR3: CASSPHNNEQFF
D: .
V: TRBV12-3/TRBV12-4
J: TRBJ2-1
size: .

DNA: TGTGCCAGCAGCTTCTCGGGAGGGCCGATAAATGAGCAGTTCTTC
CDR3: CASSFSGGPINEQFF
D: TRBD2
V: TRBV5-4
J: TRBJ2-1
size: .

DNA: TGTGCCAGCAGTGACTCCGATAGGGGGCGGGAAAAACTGTTTTTT
CDR3: CASSDSDRGREKLFF
D: TRBD1
V: TRBV6-4
J: TRBJ1-4
size: .

DNA: TGCGCCAGCAGCTTGCTTAGCGGGACCGGAGGATCGGATACGCAGTATTTT
CDR3: CASSLLSGTGGSDTQYF
D: TRBD2
V: TRBV5-1
J: TRBJ2-3
size: many

DNA: TGTGCCTGGGGAGCGGCCTACAATGAGCAGTTCTTC
CDR3: CAWGAAYNEQFF
D: .
V: TRBV30
J: TRBJ2-1
size: few

DNA: TGCGCCAGCAGCGTAAGCACGACTAGCGGGAGGGAGACCCAGTACTTC
CDR3: CASSVSTTSGRETQYF
D: TRBD2
V: TRBV5-1
J: TRBJ2-5
size: once

DNA: TGTGCCAGCAGACCGACCGGGGGTAGGACCGGGGAGCTGTTTTTT
CDR3: CASRPTGGRTGELFF
D: .
V: TRBV3-1
J: TRBJ2-2
size: .

DNA: TGTGCCAGCAGTGCCAGAGGGGAGACCCAGTACTTC
CDR3: CASSARGETQYF
D: .
V: TRBV2
J: TRBJ2-5
size: many

DNA: TGTGCCACCAGTGATTCCCGGGAGGGATCGGTGGAGACCCAGTACTTC
CDR3: CATSDSREGSVETQYF
D: TRBD2
V: TRBV24-1
J: TRBJ2-5
size: few

DNA: TGTGCCAGCAGCTTAGTGGGACTCCAAGGGGGCTACAATGAGCAGTTCTTC
CDR3: CASSLVGLQGGYNEQFF
D: .
V: TRBV7-9
J: TRBJ2-1
size: .

DNA: TGTGCCAGCAGGATGGAGATCATCCCCGGGGCCAACGTCCTGACTTTC
CDR3: CASRMEIIPGANVLTF
D: .
V: TRBV2
J: TRBJ2-6
size: many

DNA: TGTGCCAGCAGTTACTCTGGGGCCAATGAGCAGTTCTTC
CDR3: CASSYSGANEQFF
D: .
V: TRBV6-6
J: TRBJ2-1
size: few

DNA: TGTGCCACCAGTGACCCTAGCGGGAGTGAACACAATGAGCAGTTCTTC
CDR3: CATSDPSGSEHNEQFF
D: TRBD2
V: TRBV24-1
J: TRBJ2-1
size: .

DNA: TGTGCCAGCAGTTTATTTGCGGGAGTGGAGACCCAGTACTTC
CDR3: CASSLFAGVETQYF
D: TRBD2
V: TRBV28
J: TRBJ2-5
size: many

DNA: TGTGCCAGCAGTGGTGAGGCAGGGGCCAACGTCCTGACTTTC
CDR3: CASSGEAGANVLTF
D: .
V: TRBV2
J: TRBJ2-6
size: many

DNA: TGCAGTGCTAGCGGGAGGGCCGGGAACAATGAGCAGTTCTTC
CDR3: CSASGRAGNNEQFF
D: TRBD2
V: TRBV20-1
J: TRBJ2-1
size: many

DNA: TGCGCCAGCAGCCACCCGGGGGACAGTCCTATCGAGCAGTACTTC
CDR3: CASSHPGDSPIEQYF
D: .
V: TRBV4-1
J: TRBJ2-7
size: many